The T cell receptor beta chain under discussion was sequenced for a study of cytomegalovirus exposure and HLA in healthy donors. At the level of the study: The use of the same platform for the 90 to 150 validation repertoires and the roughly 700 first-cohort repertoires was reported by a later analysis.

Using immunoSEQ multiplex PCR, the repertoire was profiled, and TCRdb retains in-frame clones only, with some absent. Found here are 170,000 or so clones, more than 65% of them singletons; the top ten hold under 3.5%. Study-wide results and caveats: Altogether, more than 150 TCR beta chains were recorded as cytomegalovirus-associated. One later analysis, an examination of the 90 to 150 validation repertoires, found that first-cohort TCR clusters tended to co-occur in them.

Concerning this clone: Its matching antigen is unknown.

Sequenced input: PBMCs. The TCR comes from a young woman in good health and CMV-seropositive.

CDR3 coding DNA: TGTGCCAGTAGCTTGCAATGGACAGGGATCTCCTACAATGAGCAGTTCTTC. As protein: CASSLQWTGISYNEQFF. The chain combines TRBV19 with TRBJ2-1; TRBD1 aligns across 8 bases. The CDR3 is 17 amino acids. The V and J ends lost 6 bases and 0 bases, in that order; junction bases with no gene match: 10. CDR1 is LNHDA, CDR2 SQIVND, per germline (reference sequence).